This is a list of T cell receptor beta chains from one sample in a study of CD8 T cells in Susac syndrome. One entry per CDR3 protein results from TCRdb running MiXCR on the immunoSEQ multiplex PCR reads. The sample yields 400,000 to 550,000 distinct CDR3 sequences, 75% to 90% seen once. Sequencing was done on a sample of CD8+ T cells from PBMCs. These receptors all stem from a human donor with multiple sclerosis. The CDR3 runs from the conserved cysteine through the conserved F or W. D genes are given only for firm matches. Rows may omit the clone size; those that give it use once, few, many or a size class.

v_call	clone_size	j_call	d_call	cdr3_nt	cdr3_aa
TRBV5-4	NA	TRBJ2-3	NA	TGTGCCAGCAGCCCAGAAATGGATACGCAGTATTTT	CASSPEMDTQYF
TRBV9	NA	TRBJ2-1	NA	TGTGCCAGCAGCGACGGGCGGGTCCCCTACAATGAGCAGTTCTTC	CASSDGRVPYNEQFF
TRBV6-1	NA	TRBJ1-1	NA	TGTGCCAGCAGTCGGGCGGTAATGAACACTGAAGCTTTCTTT	CASSRAVMNTEAFF
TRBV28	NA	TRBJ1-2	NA	TGTGCCAGCGGCAGGCTGCTTACTTTCAGCTACACCTTC	CASGRLLTFSYTF
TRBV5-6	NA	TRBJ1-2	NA	TGTGCCAGCAGCTTGATCCGGGCCATTAACTATGGCTACACCTTC	CASSLIRAINYGYTF
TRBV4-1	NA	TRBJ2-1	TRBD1	TGCGCCAGCAGCCAAGGGACAGGGAGCGATGAGCAGTTCTTC	CASSQGTGSDEQFF
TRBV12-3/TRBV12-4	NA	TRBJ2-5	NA	TGTGCCAGCAGTTTACCAAGTAGGCAAGAGACCCAGTACTTC	CASSLPSRQETQYF
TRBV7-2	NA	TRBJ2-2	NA	TGTGCCAGCAGCGCCGGGGAGCTGTTTTTT	CASSAGELFF
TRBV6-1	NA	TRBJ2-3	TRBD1	TGTGCCAGCAGTGAAGGGACAGGGGCAGATACGCAGTATTTT	CASSEGTGADTQYF
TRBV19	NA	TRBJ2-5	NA	TGTGCCAGTAGTATTGCGCGGTGGGGAGAGACCCAGTACTTC	CASSIARWGETQYF
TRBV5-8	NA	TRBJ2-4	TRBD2	TGTGCCAGCAGGCTCGGGGGGGCCACCAAAAACATTCAGTACTTC	CASRLGGATKNIQYF
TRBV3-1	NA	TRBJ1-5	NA	TGTGCCAGCAGCCAAGATTCGGGGGATGGTCAGCCCCAGCATTTT	CASSQDSGDGQPQHF
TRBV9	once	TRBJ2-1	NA	TGTGCCAGCAGCGTAGAGTCTTCGGGTGGGTCCTACAATGAGCAGTTCTTC	CASSVESSGGSYNEQFF
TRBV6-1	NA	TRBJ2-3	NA	TGTGCCAGCAGCCCCACAGAGGCAGATACGCAGTATTTT	CASSPTEADTQYF
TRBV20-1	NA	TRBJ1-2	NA	TGCAGTGCTAGAGGACGGGGGATTGTCGATGGCTACACCTTC	CSARGRGIVDGYTF
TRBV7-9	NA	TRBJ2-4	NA	TGTGCCAGCAGCGACTCCGGGACACAGCCCCGCAAAAACATTCAGTACTTC	CASSDSGTQPRKNIQYF
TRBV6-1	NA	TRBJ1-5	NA	TGTGCCAGCCGATTGGGGGCAGGGCTTAGCAATCAGCCCCAGCATTTT	CASRLGAGLSNQPQHF
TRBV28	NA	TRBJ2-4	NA	TGTGCCAGCAACCCCTTCAGGGGTGCCAAAAACATTCAGTACTTC	CASNPFRGAKNIQYF
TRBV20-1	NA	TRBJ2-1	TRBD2	TGCAGCTCCTGGGTTGCGGGGGGTGATGAGCAGTTCTTC	CSSWVAGGDEQFF
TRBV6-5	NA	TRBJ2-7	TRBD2	TGTGCCAGCAGTTACTCGAGCCTAGCGGGAGACGAGCAGTACTTC	CASSYSSLAGDEQYF
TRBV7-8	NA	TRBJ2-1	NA	TGTGCCAGCAGCTTTTCTTATTACAATGAGCAGTTCTTC	CASSFSYYNEQFF
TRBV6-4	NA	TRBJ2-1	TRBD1	TGTGCCAGCAGTGACGGGACAGGGGGCAATGAGCAGTTCTTC	CASSDGTGGNEQFF
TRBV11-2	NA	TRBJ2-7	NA	TGTGCCAGCAGCTTAGATCGGGGAAGTGGGTACGAGCAGTACTTC	CASSLDRGSGYEQYF
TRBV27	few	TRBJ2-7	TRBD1	TGTGCCAGCAGTCCCGGGACAGGGTTATACGAGCAGTACTTC	CASSPGTGLYEQYF
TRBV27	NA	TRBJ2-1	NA	TGTGCCAGCAGTACGGGGACACTATACAATGAGCAGTTCTTC	CASSTGTLYNEQFF
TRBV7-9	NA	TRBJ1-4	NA	TGTGCCAGCAGAGAGGGGACCGGTGAAAAACTGTTTTTT	CASREGTGEKLFF
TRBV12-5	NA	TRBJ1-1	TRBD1	TGTGCTAGTGGTTTGGAACTAACAGGGGGCCTGGCGGAAGCTTTCTTT	CASGLELTGGLAEAFF